Listed below are T cell receptor beta chains from one sample, sequenced in a study of a mutant IDH1 vaccine in newly diagnosed glioma. No antigen has been assigned to these receptors. Sequenced by immunoSEQ multiplex PCR; TCRdb stores in-frame clones only, minus some. This repertoire shows about 52,000 clones, about 91% found once; its top ten account for 2.4%. This specimen was PBMCs, taken from a glioma patient whose treatment included an IDH1 peptide vaccine. Receptors were obtained from a man in his forties or fifties with glioma. Both conserved end residues are part of each CDR3. The order of the fields is clone size, V gene, D gene, J gene, CDR3 length, CDR3 protein, CDR3 DNA. D genes are given only for firm matches. A clone size is listed for some rows: how often the clone was seen (once, few, many), or a class if it is expanded.

>NA|TRBV28|TRBD1|TRBJ2-1|16
CASSPQRGLIYNEQFF
TGTGCCAGCAGTCCTCAGAGGGGGCTTATCTACAATGAGCAGTTCTTC
>NA|TRBV28|TRBD2|TRBJ2-1|18
CASTAGTSGGWGYNEQFF
TGTGCCAGCACTGCAGGGACTAGCGGGGGGTGGGGCTACAATGAGCAGTTCTTC
>NA|TRBV4-1|TRBD1|TRBJ1-5|16
CASSPGTGYSNQPQHF
TGCGCCAGCAGCCCCGGGACAGGGTATAGCAATCAGCCCCAGCATTTT
>NA|TRBV4-3|TRBD1|TRBJ1-2|13
CASSRDSSYGYTF
TGCGCCAGCAGCCGGGACAGCTCCTATGGCTACACCTTC
>NA|TRBV7-9|TRBD1|TRBJ1-4|13
CASSRDSNEKLFF
TGTGCCAGCAGCCGGGACAGTAATGAAAAACTGTTTTTT
>once|TRBV7-6|TRBD1|TRBJ2-1|16
CASSLPTGQADNEQFF
TGTGCCAGCAGCCTACCGACGGGACAGGCAGACAATGAGCAGTTCTTC
>NA|TRBV11-1|TRBD2|TRBJ2-7|14
CASSLLAGGYEQYF
TGTGCCAGCAGCTTACTAGCGGGGGGCTACGAGCAGTACTTC
>NA|TRBV10-3|NA|TRBJ1-5|14
CAISAADSNQPQHF
TGTGCCATCAGTGCGGCAGATAGCAATCAGCCCCAGCATTTT
>once|TRBV4-3|TRBD2|TRBJ2-1|17
CASSQALAGYSYNEQFF
TGCGCCAGCAGCCAAGCACTAGCGGGGTACTCCTACAATGAGCAGTTCTTC
>once|TRBV6-5|NA|TRBJ2-2|14
CATTAGMGPGELFF
TGTGCAACAACGGCAGGGATGGGTCCCGGGGAGCTGTTTTTT
>NA|TRBV7-2|TRBD1|TRBJ2-7|17
CASSCRGRDRSLYEQYF
TGTGCCAGCAGCTGTAGAGGCCGGGACAGGAGTCTCTACGAGCAGTACTTC
>NA|TRBV18|TRBD1|TRBJ2-2|15
CASSPRQGAAGELFF
TGTGCCAGCTCCCCACGACAGGGGGCTGCCGGGGAGCTGTTTTTT
>NA|TRBV7-9|TRBD1|TRBJ2-7|14
CASRSGTGAHEQYF
TGTGCCAGCAGGTCCGGGACAGGGGCACACGAGCAGTACTTC
>NA|TRBV6-6|NA|TRBJ1-6|14
CASSYGQASSPLHF
TGTGCCAGCAGTTACGGCCAGGCCAGTTCACCCCTCCACTTT
>NA|TRBV10-2|NA|TRBJ2-7|10
CATLAYEQYF
TGCGCCACCTTAGCCTACGAGCAGTACTTC
>NA|TRBV6-5|NA|TRBJ2-1|15
CASSSGTVSYNEQFF
TGTGCCAGCAGCTCCGGGACGGTCTCCTACAATGAGCAGTTCTTC
>few|TRBV27|TRBD2|TRBJ2-7|14
CASSLLGSGAARYF
TGTGCCAGCAGTTTATTGGGTAGCGGGGCCGCACGGTACTTC
>NA|TRBV6-1|NA|TRBJ2-1|15
CASSEASGSYNEQFF
TGTGCCAGCAGTGAAGCTTCAGGCTCCTACAATGAGCAGTTCTTC
>NA|TRBV4-3|TRBD2|TRBJ2-1|14
CASSQNRGGAEQFF
TGCGCCAGCAGCCAAAATAGGGGAGGGGCTGAGCAGTTCTTC
>NA|TRBV4-1|NA|TRBJ1-6|17
CASTYEGVRQRTSPLHF
TGCGCCAGCACGTACGAGGGGGTGAGACAGCGGACTTCACCCCTCCACTTT
>NA|TRBV5-4|NA|TRBJ1-1|15
CASRVERGYNTEAFF
TGTGCCAGCAGGGTGGAAAGGGGGTATAACACTGAAGCTTTCTTT
>once|TRBV7-3|TRBD1|TRBJ1-6|14
CASSLTSGGSPLHF
TGTGCCAGCAGCTTAACGTCAGGGGGATCACCCCTCCACTTT
>few|TRBV2|NA|TRBJ1-5|14
CASSEPISNQPQHF
TGTGCCAGCAGTGAGCCGATTAGCAATCAGCCCCAGCATTTT
>NA|TRBV28|NA|TRBJ1-2|14
CASSGAPGYYGYTF
TGTGCCAGCAGTGGGGCCCCGGGATACTATGGCTACACCTTC
>once|TRBV7-2|TRBD2|TRBJ2-1|14
CASSLWTSRNEQFF
TGTGCCAGCAGCTTATGGACTAGCCGGAATGAGCAGTTCTTC
>NA|TRBV27|TRBD1|TRBJ1-6|17
CASSSETGTGQRSPLHF
TGTGCCAGCAGTTCGGAGACCGGGACAGGTCAGAGATCACCCCTCCACTTT
>NA|TRBV2|NA|TRBJ2-5|10
CASSEETQYF
TGTGCCAGCAGTGAAGAGACCCAGTACTTC
>once|TRBV28|TRBD1|TRBJ1-5|15
CASGGGQRFNQPQHF
TGTGCCAGCGGGGGGGGACAGCGATTCAATCAGCCCCAGCATTTT
>NA|TRBV29-1|TRBD1|TRBJ1-2|14
CSAERHRGNYGYTF
TGCAGCGCTGAGCGACACAGGGGAAACTATGGCTACACCTTC
>NA|TRBV28|NA|TRBJ2-7|13
CASSLWPSYEQYF
TGTGCCAGCAGTTTATGGCCCTCCTACGAGCAGTACTTC
>NA|TRBV5-1|NA|TRBJ1-1|14
CASRATGVVTEAFF
TGCGCCAGCAGAGCGACAGGTGTAGTTACTGAAGCTTTCTTT
>NA|TRBV4-1|TRBD1|TRBJ2-4|17
CASREEEGTGRRNIQYF
TGCGCCAGCAGGGAGGAGGAAGGGACAGGGAGGAGGAACATTCAGTACTTC
>NA|TRBV27|NA|TRBJ2-7|13
CASSLSFLYEQYF
TGTGCCAGCAGTTTATCATTCCTGTACGAGCAGTACTTC
>NA|TRBV6-6|TRBD1|TRBJ1-5|14
CASSHRGSNQPQHF
TGTGCCAGCAGTCACAGGGGTAGCAATCAGCCCCAGCATTTT
>NA|TRBV7-8|TRBD2|TRBJ2-3|16
CASSKAGLAGVDTQYF
TGTGCCAGCAGCAAAGCCGGACTAGCGGGAGTCGATACGCAGTATTTT
>NA|TRBV5-1|TRBD2|TRBJ2-7|14
CASSTSGGVLEQYF
TGCGCCAGCAGCACTAGCGGGGGGGTTCTGGAGCAGTACTTC
>NA|TRBV2|NA|TRBJ1-2|16
CASSTLGTFSNYGYTF
TGTGCCAGCAGTACCCTCGGGACCTTTTCCAACTATGGCTACACCTTC
>once|TRBV6-5|NA|TRBJ1-1|15
CASTRTYRGSTEAFF
TGTGCCAGCACCCGGACTTACCGCGGGAGCACTGAAGCTTTCTTT
>NA|TRBV5-4|NA|TRBJ1-2|14
CASTLGGTGYGYTF
TGTGCCAGCACCCTGGGAGGGACGGGCTATGGCTACACCTTC
>NA|TRBV6-1|TRBD2|TRBJ2-7|15
CASSEGPSGSYEQYF
TGTGCCAGCAGTGAAGGCCCTAGCGGGAGCTACGAGCAGTACTTC
>NA|TRBV27|TRBD1|TRBJ1-1|14
CASSLGQAVGRAFF
TGTGCCAGCAGTTTGGGACAGGCTGTTGGTCGGGCTTTCTTT
>NA|TRBV18|NA|TRBJ1-1|13
CASSSTGNTEAFF
TGTGCCAGCTCCTCGACAGGGAACACTGAAGCTTTCTTT
>NA|TRBV27|TRBD1|TRBJ1-1|13
CASSLPGQGPAFF
TGTGCCAGCAGTTTACCGGGACAGGGGCCAGCTTTCTTT
>NA|TRBV6-1|NA|TRBJ1-1|14
CASSEARGYTEAFF
TGTGCCAGCAGTGAAGCGAGGGGCTACACTGAAGCTTTCTTT
>NA|TRBV2|TRBD1|TRBJ1-2|11
CASGTGAGYTF
TGTGCCAGCGGGACAGGGGCTGGCTACACCTTC
>NA|TRBV12-5|NA|TRBJ2-3|15
CASGLSGRSTDTQYF
TGTGCTAGTGGTTTGTCGGGACGGAGCACAGATACGCAGTATTTT